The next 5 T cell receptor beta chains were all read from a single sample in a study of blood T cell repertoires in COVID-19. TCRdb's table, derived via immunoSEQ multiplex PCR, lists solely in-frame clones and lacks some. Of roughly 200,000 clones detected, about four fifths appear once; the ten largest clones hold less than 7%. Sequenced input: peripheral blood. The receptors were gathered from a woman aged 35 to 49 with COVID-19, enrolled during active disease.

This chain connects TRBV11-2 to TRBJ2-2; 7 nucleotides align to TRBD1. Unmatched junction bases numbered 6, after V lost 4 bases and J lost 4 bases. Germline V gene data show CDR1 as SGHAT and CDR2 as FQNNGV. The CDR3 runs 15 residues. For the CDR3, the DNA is TGTGCCAGCAGCTCAATTCGGACAGGCACCGGGGAGCTGTTTTTT. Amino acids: CASSSIRTGTGELFF.

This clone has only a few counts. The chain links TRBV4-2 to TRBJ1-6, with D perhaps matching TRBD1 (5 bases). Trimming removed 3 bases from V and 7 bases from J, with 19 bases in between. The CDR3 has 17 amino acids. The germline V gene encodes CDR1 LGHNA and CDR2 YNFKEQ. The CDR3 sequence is CASSQVPPRGVNSPLHF. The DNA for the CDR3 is TGTGCCAGCAGCCAGGTCCCTCCACGGGGGGTCAATTCACCCCTCCACTTT.

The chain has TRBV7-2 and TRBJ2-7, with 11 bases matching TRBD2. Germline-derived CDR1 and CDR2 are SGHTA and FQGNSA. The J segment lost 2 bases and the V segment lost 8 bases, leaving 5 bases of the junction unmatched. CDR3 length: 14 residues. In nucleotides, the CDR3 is TGTGCCAGCCTTGCGACTAGCGGGGCCTACGAGCAGTACTTC. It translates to CASLATSGAYEQYF.

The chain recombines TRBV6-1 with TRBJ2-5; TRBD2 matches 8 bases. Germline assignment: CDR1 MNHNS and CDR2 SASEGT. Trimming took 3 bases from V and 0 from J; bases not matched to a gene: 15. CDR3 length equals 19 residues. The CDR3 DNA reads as TGTGCCAGCAGTGAGAGAGGGATCATTGCGGGAGGATACCAAGAGACCCAGTACTTC. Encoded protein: CASSERGIIAGGYQETQYF.

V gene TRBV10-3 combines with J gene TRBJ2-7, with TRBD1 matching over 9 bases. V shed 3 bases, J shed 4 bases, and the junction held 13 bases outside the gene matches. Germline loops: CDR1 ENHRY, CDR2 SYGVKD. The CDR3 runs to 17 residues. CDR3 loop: CAISDFEVGTGSYEQYF. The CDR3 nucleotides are TGTGCCATCAGTGACTTTGAGGTTGGGACAGGGTCTTACGAGCAGTACTTC.